This T cell receptor beta chain was identified during a study of T cells in Graves' hyperthyroidism and ophthalmopathy. The wider study: Peripheral blood was obtained at initial diagnosis, preceding any treatment. Broader study findings: Ophthalmopathy could be told apart from stable hyperthyroidism with a 13 V-J model.

Trimming shortened V by 4 bases and J by 1 base, and 11 bases separated the two germline ends. The CDR3 spans 14 residues. Germline V gives CDR1 SGHTA, CDR2 FQGNSA. Remarks on this clonotype: The antigen remains unidentified.

The TCR beta CDR3 regions underwent amplification using RNA transcripts as the source. Primed by the HTBI set, a first-round RT-PCR was run on the TCR CDR3. In TCRdb, the multiplex PCR reads were re-called with MiXCR into one record per CDR3 protein. The table has 200,000 to 250,000 distinct CDR3 sequences, 24% seen once; the top ten hold roughly 35%. At least 3 on the Clinical Activity Score was recorded for ophthalmopathy patients, who also had NOSPECS grade at least 4 and duration under 3 months. The material sequenced was blood. This TCR derives from a woman between 40 and 55 years old with Graves' ophthalmopathy. The chain recombines TRBV7-2 with TRBJ2-7; possibly TRBD1 for D (6 bases). The DNA for the CDR3 is TGTGCCAGCAGCTCGAAGACAGGTTCCTACGAGCAGTACTTC. Translated: CASSSKTGSYEQYF.